Listed below are T cell receptor beta chains from one sample, sequenced in a study of T cells after yellow fever vaccination. TCRdb re-analysed the 5' RACE reads in MiXCR, keeping a single row per CDR3 protein. In the table there are about 310,000 distinct CDR3 sequences, around 3.6% of which are singletons. The sequences come from PBMCs, collected on the day of the yellow fever booster vaccination. The receptors derive from a man between 18 and 35 years old who received the YFV17D yellow fever vaccine. Both conserved end residues are part of each CDR3. The D gene is left open where the match is weak. Clone size appears in some rows only: once, few, many, or a class for an expanded clone.

TRBJ2-1 many TRBV20-1 . CSARDGAGLEQFF TGCAGTGCTAGAGATGGGGCAGGGCTTGAGCAGTTCTTC
TRBJ2-5 many TRBV5-1 . CASSLGEETQYF TGTGCCAGCAGCTTGGGGGAAGAGACCCAGTACTTC
TRBJ2-2 many TRBV5-1 . CASSLEVGANTGELFF TGCGCCAGCAGCTTGGAGGTCGGGGCGAACACCGGGGAGCTGTTTTTT
TRBJ2-1 many TRBV7-2 . CASTQDGSSYNEQFF TGTGCCAGCACCCAAGACGGGAGCTCCTACAATGAGCAGTTCTTC
TRBJ2-7 many TRBV20-1 TRBD2 CSARIGLAGNYEQYF TGCAGTGCTAGAATTGGACTAGCGGGGAACTACGAGCAGTACTTC
TRBJ2-5 . TRBV7-2 . CASSIAGDQETQYF TGTGCCAGCAGCATCGCAGGGGACCAAGAGACCCAGTACTTC
TRBJ2-3 few TRBV24-1 TRBD2 CATAGVTSGESTDTQYF TGTGCCACGGCGGGGGTAACTAGCGGGGAAAGCACAGATACGCAGTATTTT
TRBJ1-5 many TRBV23-1 TRBD1 CASRQGRNQPQHF TGCGCCAGCAGACAGGGGCGCAATCAGCCCCAGCATTTT
TRBJ2-3 . TRBV24-1 . CATSDLNRAGGYTQYF TGTGCCACCAGTGATTTGAATCGGGCAGGAGGATATACGCAGTATTTT
TRBJ2-1 many TRBV11-1 TRBD2 CASSHRGLAGGHDEQFF TGTGCCAGCAGCCACCGGGGACTAGCGGGGGGGCACGATGAGCAGTTCTTC
TRBJ1-5 many TRBV24-1 . CATSNPGGNQPQHF TGTGCCACCAGTAATCCGGGGGGCAATCAGCCCCAGCATTTT
TRBJ2-2 many TRBV10-3 . CAISESRGDTGELFF TGTGCCATCAGTGAGTCTAGGGGGGACACCGGGGAGCTGTTTTTT
TRBJ1-2 many TRBV12-3/TRBV12-4 . CASSSGAYGYTF TGTGCCAGCAGTTCAGGGGCCTATGGCTACACCTTC
TRBJ2-2 few TRBV20-1 TRBD2 CSARAAGGNTGELFF TGCAGTGCTAGAGCAGCGGGGGGGAACACCGGGGAGCTGTTTTTT
TRBJ1-2 few TRBV9 . CASSVAHLGPRGYTF TGTGCCAGCAGCGTAGCCCACCTAGGGCCTCGGGGCTACACCTTC
TRBJ2-3 many TRBV7-6 TRBD2 CASSRTSGAPYTQYF TGTGCCAGCAGCCGTACTAGCGGGGCCCCATATACGCAGTATTTT
TRBJ2-6 few TRBV29-1 . CSGRFFGANVLTF TGCAGCGGGAGGTTCTTTGGGGCCAACGTCCTGACTTTC
TRBJ2-7 few TRBV29-1 TRBD1 CSVRDRGTYEQYF TGCAGCGTCCGGGACAGGGGGACGTACGAGCAGTACTTC